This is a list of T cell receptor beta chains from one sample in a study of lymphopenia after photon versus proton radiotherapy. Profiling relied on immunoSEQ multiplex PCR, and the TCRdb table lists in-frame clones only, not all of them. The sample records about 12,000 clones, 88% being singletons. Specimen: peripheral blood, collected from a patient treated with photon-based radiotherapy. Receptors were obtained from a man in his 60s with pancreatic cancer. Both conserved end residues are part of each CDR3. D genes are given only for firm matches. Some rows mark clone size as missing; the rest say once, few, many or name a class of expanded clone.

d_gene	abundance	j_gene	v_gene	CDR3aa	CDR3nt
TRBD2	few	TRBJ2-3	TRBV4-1	CASSQVAAGGTDTQYF	TGCGCCAGCAGCCAAGTTGCCGCGGGAGGCACAGATACGCAGTATTTT
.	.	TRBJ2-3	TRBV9	CASSPTLTVDTQYF	TGTGCCAGCAGTCCCACTCTAACGGTTGATACGCAGTATTTT
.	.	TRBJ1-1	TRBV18	CASSQTVNTEAFF	TGTGCCAGCTCGCAAACAGTTAACACTGAAGCTTTCTTT
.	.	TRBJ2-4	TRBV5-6	CASSLESLAKNIQYF	TGTGCCAGCAGCTTGGAGTCTCTAGCCAAAAACATTCAGTACTTC
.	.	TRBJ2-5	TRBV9	CASSVAQTQETQYF	TGTGCCAGCAGCGTAGCTCAGACTCAAGAGACCCAGTACTTC
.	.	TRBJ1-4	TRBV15	CATSETRYNPEKLFF	TGTGCCACCAGCGAAACGAGATACAACCCAGAAAAACTGTTTTTT
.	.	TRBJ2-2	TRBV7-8	CASSRRGPILGELFF	TGTGCCAGCAGCCGTCGGGGACCAATCCTCGGGGAGCTGTTTTTT
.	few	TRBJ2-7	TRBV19	CATSWATRRYEQYF	TGTGCCACCTCCTGGGCGACTAGAAGGTACGAGCAGTACTTC
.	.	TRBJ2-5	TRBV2	CASSEYLGGETQYF	TGTGCCAGCAGTGAATACTTGGGTGGCGAGACCCAGTACTTC
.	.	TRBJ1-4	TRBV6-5	CASSQNRDTREKLFF	TGTGCCAGCAGCCAGAACCGGGACACGCGTGAAAAACTGTTTTTT
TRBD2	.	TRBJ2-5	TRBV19	CASSIGLGGEAQYF	TGTGCCAGTAGTATTGGCTTGGGGGGGGAGGCCCAGTACTTC
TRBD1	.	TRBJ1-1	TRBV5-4	CASSLPRQGAGDTEAFF	TGTGCCAGCAGCTTACCTCGACAGGGGGCGGGGGACACTGAAGCTTTCTTT
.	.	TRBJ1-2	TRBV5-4	CASRPGGLTYGYTF	TGTGCCAGCAGACCGGGGGGCTTAACCTATGGCTACACCTTC
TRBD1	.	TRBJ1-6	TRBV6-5	CASSYGPGQGNSPLHF	TGTGCCAGCAGTTACGGCCCGGGACAGGGGAATTCACCCCTCCACTTT
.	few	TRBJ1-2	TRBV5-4	CASSLLLGPGSYGYTF	TGTGCCAGCAGCTTGCTTCTTGGCCCAGGATCCTATGGCTACACCTTC
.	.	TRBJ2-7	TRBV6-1	CASSRSRDTSYEQYF	TGTGCCAGCAGCAGATCCCGGGACACGAGCTACGAGCAGTACTTC
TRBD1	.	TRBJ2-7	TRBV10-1	CARGTVLIYEQYF	TGCGCCAGGGGGACAGTCCTTATCTACGAGCAGTACTTC
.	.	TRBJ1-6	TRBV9	CASRGDSPLHF	TGTGCCAGCAGAGGTGATTCACCCCTCCACTTT
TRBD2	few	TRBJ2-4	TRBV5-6	CASSSIRGGANIQYF	TGTGCCAGCAGCTCGATACGGGGGGGCGCGAACATTCAGTACTTC
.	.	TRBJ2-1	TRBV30	CAWCVLPVNNEQFF	TGTGCCTGGTGCGTCCTGCCGGTAAACAATGAGCAGTTCTTC
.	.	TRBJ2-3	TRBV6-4	CASSVVATDTQYF	TGTGCCAGCAGTGTAGTAGCTACAGATACGCAGTATTTT
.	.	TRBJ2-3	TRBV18	CASSRPGTDTQYF	TGTGCCAGCTCACGCCCGGGGACAGATACGCAGTATTTT
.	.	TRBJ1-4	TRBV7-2	CASSPFRANEKLFF	TGTGCCAGCAGCCCGTTCAGAGCTAATGAAAAACTGTTTTTT
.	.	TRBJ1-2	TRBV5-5	CASSLWRDYLYGYTF	TGTGCCAGCAGCTTATGGAGGGATTACCTCTATGGCTACACCTTC
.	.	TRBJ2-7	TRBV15	CATSRDRMGNWGYEQYF	TGTGCCACCAGCAGAGATAGGATGGGCAATTGGGGTTACGAGCAGTACTTC
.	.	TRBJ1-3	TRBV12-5	CASGLSNAGNTIYF	TGTGCTAGTGGTTTGTCGAACGCTGGAAACACCATATATTTT
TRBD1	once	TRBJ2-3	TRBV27	CASSSWDRGRDTQYF	TGTGCCAGCAGTTCTTGGGACAGGGGAAGAGATACGCAGTATTTT
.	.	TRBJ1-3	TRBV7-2	CASSLWSSGNTIYF	TGTGCCAGCAGCTTGTGGTCCTCTGGAAACACCATATATTTT
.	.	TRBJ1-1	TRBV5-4	CASSRQTLNTEAFF	TGTGCCAGCAGCCGACAGACTCTGAACACTGAAGCTTTCTTT
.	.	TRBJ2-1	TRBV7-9	CASRLSGRNNEQFF	TGTGCCAGCCGATTATCAGGGAGGAACAATGAGCAGTTCTTC
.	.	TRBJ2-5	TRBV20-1	CSARKETQYF	TGCAGTGCTAGAAAGGAGACCCAGTACTTC
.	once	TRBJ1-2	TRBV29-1	CSVFDYGYTF	TGCAGCGTTTTCGACTATGGCTACACCTTC
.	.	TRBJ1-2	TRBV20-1	CSARGDPRPHF	TGCAGTGCTAGAGGTGATCCACGGCCGCACTTC